Listed below are T cell receptor beta chains from one sample, sequenced in a study of blood T cell repertoires in COVID-19. TCRdb keeps only in-frame clones here, not all; method: immunoSEQ multiplex PCR. The profile shows some 110,000 clones, approximately 85% of them singletons. The specimen was peripheral blood. These receptors originate from a woman at least 80 years old with COVID-19, enrolled during active disease. The conserved cysteine and the conserved F or W are not part of the CDR3 here. Each record gives: V gene, clone size, J gene, CDR3 protein. Clone size is given for some rows only: seen once, a few or many times, or a class if the clone is expanded.

v_call: TRBV6-5; clone_size: .; j_call: TRBJ2-1; cdr3_aa: ASSRSGTGGEQF
v_call: TRBV27; clone_size: .; j_call: TRBJ2-3; cdr3_aa: ASSLQGADTQY
v_call: TRBV6-2/TRBV6-3; clone_size: once; j_call: TRBJ2-1; cdr3_aa: ASSYPSGSPNEQF
v_call: TRBV4-3; clone_size: .; j_call: TRBJ1-2; cdr3_aa: ASSQDISQGTGYT
v_call: TRBV28; clone_size: .; j_call: TRBJ1-2; cdr3_aa: ASSLFQGALYT
v_call: TRBV7-8; clone_size: .; j_call: TRBJ1-5; cdr3_aa: ASSNLKAGGQPQH
v_call: TRBV2; clone_size: .; j_call: TRBJ2-2; cdr3_aa: ASSEYTVTGELF
v_call: TRBV29-1; clone_size: .; j_call: TRBJ2-1; cdr3_aa: SVDGSSYNEQF
v_call: TRBV25-1; clone_size: .; j_call: TRBJ1-4; cdr3_aa: ASSEPGTGVEKLF
v_call: TRBV4-1; clone_size: .; j_call: TRBJ2-1; cdr3_aa: ASSQSRRGAYNEQF
v_call: TRBV19; clone_size: .; j_call: TRBJ2-1; cdr3_aa: ASSTPPARGLAGVVDEQF
v_call: TRBV5-1; clone_size: once; j_call: TRBJ1-3; cdr3_aa: ASSLTGYGNTIY
v_call: TRBV12-3/TRBV12-4; clone_size: .; j_call: TRBJ1-2; cdr3_aa: ASSRTGEEGYT
v_call: TRBV27; clone_size: .; j_call: TRBJ2-7; cdr3_aa: ASSLGLPGTGDHEQY
v_call: TRBV7-2; clone_size: .; j_call: TRBJ1-4; cdr3_aa: ASSNPPHRGNNEKLF
v_call: TRBV28; clone_size: once; j_call: TRBJ2-7; cdr3_aa: ASSLGGSYEQY
v_call: TRBV28; clone_size: .; j_call: TRBJ1-6; cdr3_aa: ASNLVRGGSPLH
v_call: TRBV6-5; clone_size: few; j_call: TRBJ2-7; cdr3_aa: ASRLGQGAREQY
v_call: TRBV7-6; clone_size: .; j_call: TRBJ2-7; cdr3_aa: ASSPLGRAYEQY
v_call: TRBV7-2; clone_size: .; j_call: TRBJ1-6; cdr3_aa: ASSPTIRQGSYNSPLH
v_call: TRBV10-3; clone_size: .; j_call: TRBJ1-2; cdr3_aa: AIRDRVDGYT
v_call: TRBV6-5; clone_size: .; j_call: TRBJ2-5; cdr3_aa: ASSWGLAGPETQY